Presented here are 26 T cell receptor beta chains from one specimen sequenced in a study of CD8+ T cells in alopecia areata. The sequencing template was cDNA reverse transcribed from extracted RNA. The method was immunoSEQ multiplex PCR; TCRdb's version includes in-frame clones alone and lacks a portion of them. The sample holds roughly 180,000 clones, about 55% seen once. Treatment reported: oral pan-JAK inhibitor, 5-10 mg twice daily. The sample was CD8+ T cells sorted from blood, taken at week 24, from a patient treated with tofacitinib. Every receptor here comes from a human donor with alopecia areata.

The chain joins TRBV19 to TRBJ1-2; perhaps TRBD1 as D (5 bases). CDR1 and CDR2 from the germline V gene are LNHDA and SQIVND (reference sequence). CDR3 size: 10 residues. The germline V and J ends were trimmed by 8 bases and 6 bases, with 7 bases remaining between them. The CDR3 loop reads CASRQNGYTF. CDR3 nucleotide sequence: TGTGCCAGTCGACAGAATGGCTACACCTTC.

The chain recombines TRBV2 with TRBJ2-1; 13 bases are shared with TRBD2. Germline V gene sequence: CDR1 SNHLY, CDR2 FYNNEI. The V and J ends lost 8 bases and 13 bases, in that order; junction bases with no gene match: 11. The CDR3 covers 14 residues. CDR3 DNA sequence: TGTGCCAGCTGTCCGACTAGCGGGGGGTACTATCAGTTCTTC. It codes for CASCPTSGGYYQFF.

The V gene is TRBV13, the J gene TRBJ1-3, with 11 bases aligning to TRBD1. Trimming took 4 bases from V and 2 from J; bases not matched to a gene: 4. CDR3 length: 16 residues. Germline V gene lookup returns CDR1 PRHDT and CDR2 FYEKMQ (reference sequence). CDR3 amino acids: CASSSRDRGTGNTIYF. The CDR3 bases are TGTGCCAGCAGCTCCCGGGACAGGGGGACTGGAAACACCATATATTTT.

This clone was seen a single time. The chain combines TRBV25-1 with TRBJ1-2; D not certain. The CDR3 contains 13 residues. The ends were cut back, 4 bases at V and 4 bases at J, with 10 bases in the middle. CDR1 MGHDK and CDR2 SYGVNS come from the germline V gene. The CDR3 region has the DNA TGTGCCAGCAGTGGGAGTCAGATCTATGGCTACACCTTC. Translating gives CASSGSQIYGYTF.

The V call is TRBV5-1, the J call TRBJ2-1; no definite D call. The V end lost 4 bases, the J end lost 0 bases, and 11 bases lay between the germline ends. Germline V lookup: CDR1 SGHRS, CDR2 YFSETQ. The CDR3 contains 15 residues. DNA for the CDR3: TGCGCCAGCAGCATTAGCCAAAGCTCCTACAATGAGCAGTTCTTC. This translates into CASSISQSSYNEQFF.

This clone was counted ten times or more. The rearrangement joins TRBV6-4 to TRBJ1-2; D remains unclear. Germline CDR1 reads MRHNA; CDR2 reads SNTAGT. Deletions cut 6 bases from V and 2 bases from J, with 7 bases between. The CDR3 covers 12 residues. The CDR3 coding sequence is TGTGCCAGCAGGGGCAGAAACTATGGCTACACCTTC. This encodes CASRGRNYGYTF.

The V and J genes are TRBV27 and TRBJ1-6; 11 bases agree with TRBD1. V trimming: 3 bases; J trimming: 5 bases; junction bases outside the gene matches: 3. CDR3 size: 16 residues. Per the germline V gene, CDR1 is MNHEY and CDR2 is SMNVEV (reference sequence). The CDR3, as DNA: TGTGCCAGCAGTTTTAGGACAGGGGGCCATAATTCACCCCTCCACTTT. It is translated as CASSFRTGGHNSPLHF.

DNA of the CDR3: TGTGCCTGGTCTAGCGGGGGGGCCTCCTACGAGCAGTACTTC. Translated: CAWSSGGASYEQYF. The chain couples TRBV30 to TRBJ2-7; 12 nucleotides align to TRBD2. This CDR3 region has 14 residues. Trimming removed 5 bases from V and 0 bases from J; junction bases left unmatched: 2. CDR1 is GTSNPN and CDR2 is SVGIG in the germline V gene (reference sequence).

The chain carries TRBV4-3 and TRBJ2-1; 12 bases match TRBD2. CDR3 length: 16 residues. Germline V gene lookup returns CDR1 LGHNA and CDR2 YSLEER. V was pared by 0 bases and J by 6 bases, with 3 bases of the junction left unmatched. Here the CDR3 reads CASSQDSSGGGNEQFF. As DNA, the CDR3 is TGCGCCAGCAGCCAAGACTCTAGCGGGGGGGGCAATGAGCAGTTCTTC.

The chain recombines TRBV30 with TRBJ1-2, with no clear D. This CDR3 is built from 11 residues. CDR1 GTSNPN and CDR2 SVGIG come from the germline V gene (reference sequence). Trimming took 2 bases from V and 6 from J, leaving 7 bases between them. The CDR3 coding sequence is TGTGCCTGGAGTAATGGTGATGGCTACACCTTC. Its translation: CAWSNGDGYTF.

V gene TRBV7-2 combines with J gene TRBJ2-7, with a weak D call TRBD2 (7 bases). V was shortened by 2 bases and J by 5 bases, with 16 bases between the two germline ends. Germline V gene sequence: CDR1 SGHTA, CDR2 FQGNSA. The CDR3 spans 15 residues. CDR3 amino acids: CASSLFTGGPDEQYF. The CDR3, as DNA: TGTGCCAGCAGCTTATTTACGGGGGGCCCAGACGAGCAGTACTTC.

This rearrangement joins TRBV6-6 to TRBJ2-3; D is perhaps TRBD2 (7 bases). Trimming left V 2 bases short and J 5 bases short, with 14 bases between. The CDR3 contains 15 residues. Looked up from germline, CDR1 is MNHNY and CDR2 is SVGAGI (reference sequence). CDR3 DNA sequence: TGTGCCAGCAGTTACCGGGGGGCAAGAGAAGATACGCAGTATTTT. It yields the protein CASSYRGAREDTQYF.

This clone was detected only a few times. The chain is built from TRBV7-9 and TRBJ2-7; no clear D gene. Per the germline V gene, CDR1 is SEHNR and CDR2 is FQNEAQ (reference sequence). The CDR3 loop spans 13 amino acids. The V end lost 3 bases, the J end lost 0 bases, and 6 bases lay between the germline ends. The CDR3 region is CASSLTSSYEQYF. CDR3 coding DNA: TGTGCCAGCAGCTTGACCAGCTCCTACGAGCAGTACTTC. The variable domain in full, with the rest retrieved from reference TRBV7-9 and TRBJ2-7, is DTGVSQNPRHKITKRGQNVTFRCDPISEHNRLYWYRQTLGQGPEFLTYFQNEAQLEKSRLLSDRFSAERPKGSFSTLEIQRTEQGDSAMYLCASSLTSSYEQYFGPGTRLTVT.

The V call is TRBV7-6, the J call TRBJ2-7; the D gene could be TRBD1 or TRBD2 (5 bases each). CDR3 size: 15 residues. Trimming removed 3 bases from V and 3 bases from J, with 15 bases in between. Germline V gene data show CDR1 as SGHVS and CDR2 as FNYEAQ. CDR3 nucleotide sequence: TGTGCCAGCAGCTTTGGGGACGGACCCGGCTACGAGCAGTACTTC. Protein sequence: CASSFGDGPGYEQYF.

This clone was recorded a few times. V is TRBV7-9 and J is TRBJ1-1; no definite D call. V was shortened by 0 bases and J by 8 bases, with 7 bases between the two germline ends. The CDR3 spans 12 residues. The V gene's germline CDR1 is SEHNR and CDR2 FQNEAQ (reference sequence). CDR3 sequence (DNA): TGTGCCAGCAGCTTAGCCGACCCCGAAGCTTTCTTT. Its protein product is CASSLADPEAFF.

The V gene is TRBV6-1, the J gene TRBJ1-2, with a weak D call TRBD1 (6 bases). V was clipped by 8 bases and J by 4 bases, with 11 bases between them. CDR3 length equals 12 residues. Germline V lookup: CDR1 MNHNS, CDR2 SASEGT. The DNA for the CDR3 is TGTGCCAGCGGCGGGACACTCTATGGCTACACCTTC. It yields the protein CASGGTLYGYTF.

J is TRBJ1-4 and V is TRBV30; weak D call: TRBD1 (5 bases). Looked up from germline, CDR1 is GTSNPN and CDR2 is SVGIG (reference sequence). The CDR3 consists of 11 residues. The V end was cut by 2 bases, the J end by 8 bases, with 6 bases between. The DNA for the CDR3 is TGTGCCTGGAGTAAGGGGGAAAAACTGTTTTTT. Amino acid sequence: CAWSKGEKLFF.

The CDR3 coding sequence is TGCAGCGTGAGAGGACTAGCGGGGGGCATTACCGGGGAGCTGTTTTTT. This sequence encodes CSVRGLAGGITGELFF. This chain uses TRBV29-1 with TRBJ2-2, with 14 nucleotides matching TRBD2. Unmatched junction bases numbered 8, after V lost 6 bases and J lost 5 bases. The CDR3 runs to 16 residues. Germline values: CDR1 SQVTM, CDR2 ANQGSEA.

The V gene is TRBV2, the J gene TRBJ2-7, with D tentatively TRBD1 (6 bases). CDR3 length: 14 residues. Germline CDR1 SNHLY, CDR2 FYNNEI. Trimming removed 0 bases from V and 3 bases from J, with 9 bases in between. The DNA of the CDR3 is TGTGCCAGCAGTGAAGCCAGGGGAATCTACGAGCAGTACTTC. Its protein is CASSEARGIYEQYF.

This clone was counted a few times. The same CDR3 arises from other DNA sequences in this sample as well. V usage is TRBV7-2 and J usage is TRBJ2-2; D remains ambiguous. The V end was cut by 0 bases, the J end by 7 bases, with 3 bases between. The CDR3 spans 12 residues. The V gene's germline CDR1 is SGHTA and CDR2 FQGNSA. The CDR3 nucleotides are TGTGCCAGCAGCTTAGCCGTCGGGGAGCTGTTTTTT. It codes for CASSLAVGELFF.

The CDR3 spells CSVAGGDYGYTF. In nucleotides, the CDR3 is TGCAGCGTTGCAGGGGGGGACTATGGCTACACCTTC. The gene calls are TRBV29-1 and TRBJ1-2, with TRBD1 identical over 7 bases. Looked up from germline, CDR1 is SQVTM and CDR2 is ANQGSEA. The CDR3 is 12 residues long. Germline trimming cut 4 bases from V and 3 bases from J; bases unmatched to any gene: 2.

This chain uses TRBV4-3 with TRBJ2-3, with a tentative D call TRBD2 (7 bases). Trimming took off 2 bases at V and 2 bases at J, with 11 bases between the two ends. Germline assignment: CDR1 LGHNA and CDR2 YSLEER. This CDR3 contains 15 residues. The CDR3 sequence: CASSQFAGATDTQYF. CDR3 in DNA: TGCGCCAGCAGCCAATTCGCGGGGGCCACAGATACGCAGTATTTT.

The V and J genes are TRBV10-3 and TRBJ2-1; D uncertain. Germline CDR1 is ENHRY and CDR2 is SYGVKD. The V end was cut by 6 bases, the J end by 5 bases, with 11 bases between. CDR3 length: 13 amino acids. The chain's CDR3 is CAISDDGDNEQFF. CDR3 DNA sequence: TGTGCCATCAGCGATGACGGAGACAATGAGCAGTTCTTC.

CDR3 residues: CASSFAANYGYTF. The CDR3 coding sequence is TGTGCCAGCAGTTTTGCAGCTAACTATGGCTACACCTTC. The V gene is TRBV6-5, the J gene TRBJ1-2; D is undetermined. Germline V gene sequence: CDR1 MNHEY, CDR2 SVGAGI. Trimming pared 4 bases from V and 0 bases from J, leaving 6 bases between. CDR3 length: 13 residues.

This chain links TRBV7-9 with TRBJ1-4; D is undetermined. The length of the CDR3 is 18 residues. Germline-derived CDR1 and CDR2 are SEHNR and FQNEAQ (reference sequence). V lost 5 bases to trimming and J lost 4 bases, with 23 bases between them. In DNA, the CDR3 is TGTGCCAGCAGCAGCCCCGTCCTACCCCGGGGAGTTAATGAAAAACTGTTTTTT. It encodes CASSSPVLPRGVNEKLFF.

This clone was observed a few times. The rearrangement uses TRBV7-2 and TRBJ2-3, with TRBD1 identical over 8 bases. The CDR3 covers 14 residues. V shed 11 bases and J 1 base; nucleotides not matched to a gene: 8. Germline CDR1 is SGHTA and CDR2 is FQGNSA. The DNA of the CDR3 is TGTGCCTCTCGAGGACAGGGTGGCACAGATACGCAGTATTTT. Amino acid sequence: CASRGQGGTDTQYF.